The next 8 T cell receptor beta chains were all read from a single sample in a study of blood T cell repertoires in COVID-19. TCRdb's copy holds only in-frame clones and misses some; the assay was immunoSEQ multiplex PCR. Of 150,000 to 200,000 clones listed, more than 85% were seen once; the top ten hold 2.1%. The sample taken for sequencing was peripheral blood. The source of these receptors is a man aged 65 to 85 with active or convalescent COVID-19.

The chain employs TRBV9 and TRBJ2-2; D gene ambiguous. The V and J ends lost 4 bases and 4 bases respectively, with 8 bases between them. Germline CDR1 reads SGDLS; CDR2 reads YYNGEE. This CDR3 has 13 amino acids. CDR3: CASSPLGTGELFF. The CDR3 nucleotides are TGTGCCAGCAGCCCCCTCGGCACCGGGGAGCTGTTTTTT.

This chain links TRBV7-8 with TRBJ2-7, with 8 bases aligning to TRBD1. The CDR3 has 15 residues. V was pared by 5 bases and J by 0 bases, with 6 bases of the junction left unmatched. Looked up from germline, CDR1 is SGHVS and CDR2 is FQNEAQ. This CDR3 is CASSTDRAGSYEQYF. The CDR3 DNA sequence: TGTGCCAGCAGCACGGACAGGGCAGGCTCCTACGAGCAGTACTTC.

V and J are TRBV18 and TRBJ1-2; 7 bases are a match to TRBD1. Trimming at V came to 0 bases and at J to 6 bases, leaving 7 bases not matched to a gene. The CDR3 runs 15 residues. Germline CDR1 KGHSH, CDR2 LQKENI. The CDR3 DNA follows: TGTGCCAGCTCACCACCAAACGACAGGGTAAATGGCTACACCTTC. The encoded protein is CASSPPNDRVNGYTF.

This chain joins TRBV3-1 (or the pseudogene TRBV3-2) and TRBJ1-5; 8 bases map to TRBD1. The V gene end was trimmed by 4 bases and the J gene end by 7 bases; junction bases not matched to a gene: 6. CDR1 and CDR2 from the germline V gene are LGHDT and YNNKEL (reference sequence). CDR3 length: 14 amino acids. The CDR3 DNA reads as TGTGCCAGCAGCCGAGGACAGGGTGACCAGCCCCAGCATTTT. It codes for CASSRGQGDQPQHF.

The rearrangement joins TRBV14 to TRBJ2-3; D gene ambiguous. The CDR3 contains 13 residues. V lost 6 bases, J lost 1 base, and 8 bases lay in between. The germline gives CDR1 SGHDN, CDR2 FVKESK. In DNA form, the CDR3 reads TGTGCCAGCAGTAAGACTCGCACAGATACGCAGTATTTT. Protein: CASSKTRTDTQYF.

This chain connects TRBV5-1 to TRBJ2-7; TRBD1 agrees at 7 bases. J gave up 7 bases and V 4 bases, and 5 bases lay outside the gene matches. The V gene's germline CDR1 is SGHRS and CDR2 YFSETQ. This CDR3 region has 12 residues. CDR3: CASSLNRGEQYF. Here the CDR3 DNA reads TGCGCCAGCAGCCTTAACAGGGGTGAGCAGTACTTC.

Only a few counts were recorded for this clone. The CDR3 region is CASSVGHKSYEQYF. CDR3 DNA: TGTGCCAGCAGCGTGGGACATAAGTCCTACGAGCAGTACTTC. The chain has TRBV6-2 or TRBV6-3 and TRBJ2-7; D possibly corresponds to TRBD1 (6 bases). Trimming stripped 6 bases from V and 1 base from J, with 13 bases between. The CDR3 extends over 14 amino acids. CDR1 MNHEY and CDR2 SVGEGT come from the germline V gene.

The J gene is TRBJ1-2, the V gene TRBV29-1; TRBD1 matches at 8 bases. The CDR3 length is 15 residues. V shed 2 bases and J 4 bases; nucleotides not matched to a gene: 9. Germline CDR1 SQVTM, CDR2 ANQGSEA. This chain's CDR3 is CSVELGTGAIYGYTF. The DNA of the CDR3 is TGCAGCGTTGAATTGGGGACAGGCGCAATCTATGGCTACACCTTC.